This T cell receptor beta chain was sequenced during a study of siplizumab effects on memory and regulatory T cells. Study outcomes and limitations: A minor share of alloreactive clones matched unstimulated subsets. A major contribution to the alloresponse seemed to be made by naive T cells, which seemed more diverse than memory cells.

Measured with immunoSEQ multiplex PCR; TCRdb has only the in-frame clones, and not every one. The sample shows fewer than 110,000 clones, nearly 95% of them seen only once. On this clone: Its specificity is unknown.

The CDR3 runs to 16 residues. Trimming removed 6 bases from V and 9 bases from J; junction bases left unmatched: 15. CDR1 and CDR2 (germline): SGHNT, YYREEE (reference sequence). The chain recombines TRBV5-4 with TRBJ2-1; 10 nucleotides match TRBD2. The sequenced sample consisted of non-Treg CD4+ T cells sorted from blood. The receptor comes from a human donor in good health. CDR3 coding DNA: TGTGCCAGCACCCGGGCCGGGACTAGCGCCGAGAGTGAGCAGTTCTTC. As protein: CASTRAGTSAESEQFF.